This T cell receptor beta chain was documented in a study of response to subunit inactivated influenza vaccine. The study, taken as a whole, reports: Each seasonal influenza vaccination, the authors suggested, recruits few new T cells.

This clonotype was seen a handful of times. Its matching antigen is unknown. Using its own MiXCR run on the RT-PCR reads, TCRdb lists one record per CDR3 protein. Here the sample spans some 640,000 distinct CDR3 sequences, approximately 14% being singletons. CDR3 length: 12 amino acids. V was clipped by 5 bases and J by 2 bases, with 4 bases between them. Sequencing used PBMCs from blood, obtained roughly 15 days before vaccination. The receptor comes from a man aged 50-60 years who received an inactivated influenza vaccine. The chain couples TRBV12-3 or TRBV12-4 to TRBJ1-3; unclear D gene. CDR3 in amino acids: CASSGPGNTIYF. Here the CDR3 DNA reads TGTGCCAGCAGTGGGCCTGGAAACACCATATATTTT.